Listed below are T cell receptor beta chains from one sample, sequenced in a study of blood T cell repertoires in COVID-19. Clones were sequenced by immunoSEQ multiplex PCR, and TCRdb holds only the in-frame ones, with some missing. The data contain about 65,000 clones, approximately 75% of them singletons. Specimen: peripheral blood. The receptors here all came from a man older than 75 with acute or convalescent COVID-19. CDR3s include the opening cysteine and the closing phenylalanine or tryptophan. The order of the fields is J gene, V gene, D gene, clone size, CDR3 DNA, CDR3 protein. A D gene is named only where the DNA matches it firmly. Size values are once, few and many counts, or a class for expanded clones, and some rows have none.

>TRBJ1-6|TRBV18|-|-
TGTGCCAGCTCACCAGTAATAGAAAATTCACCCCTCCACTTT
CASSPVIENSPLHF
>TRBJ1-2|TRBV2|TRBD1|-
TGTGCCAGCAGTGAAGGAGGACAGGGCTATGGCTACACCTTC
CASSEGGQGYGYTF
>TRBJ2-6|TRBV18|-|-
TGTGCCAGCTCACCGCGGGACTCTGGGGCCAACGTCCTGACTTTC
CASSPRDSGANVLTF
>TRBJ1-2|TRBV5-5|-|-
TGTGCCAGCAGCTTGGAGGGCATTCCGGGGTATGGCTACACCTTC
CASSLEGIPGYGYTF
>TRBJ1-6|TRBV19|-|-
TGTGCCAGTAGTATGGTGAGGGATTCACCCCTCCACTTT
CASSMVRDSPLHF
>TRBJ1-5|TRBV4-1|TRBD1|-
TGCGCCAGCAGCCGCCTCGGACAGGGCTTCAATCAGCCCCAGCATTTT
CASSRLGQGFNQPQHF
>TRBJ1-4|TRBV18|-|-
TGTGCCAGCTCCGAGTTGGAGGGTGGTGAAAAACTGTTTTTT
CASSELEGGEKLFF
>TRBJ2-7|TRBV19|-|once
TGTGCCAGTAGTTCCCGGACAGCTAACTACGAGCAGTACTTC
CASSSRTANYEQYF
>TRBJ1-5|TRBV18|TRBD1|-
TGTGCCAGCGCCCTGACAGGGAATGGCAATCAGCCCCAGCATTTT
CASALTGNGNQPQHF
>TRBJ1-5|TRBV18|-|-
TGTGCCAGCTCCCGAGTGCGGGGGAATAGCAATCAGCCCCAGCATTTT
CASSRVRGNSNQPQHF